This TCR beta chain emerged from a study of T-cell reconstitution after alpha-beta-depleted transplantation in children (dated by TCRdb to the mid-2010s). General notes on the study: Using TCR repertoire profiling, the study quantitatively followed how T-cell immune reconstitution unfolded in children after TCRalphabeta/CD19-depleted allogeneic hematopoietic cell transplantation.

The CDR3 runs 15 residues from the cysteine to the phenylalanine. Only the CDR3 portion is preserved as DNA: 45 bases, with reading frame beginning at the first base. Clipping removes 6 bases from V and 8 bases from J, with 16 as the unmatched junction base count. CDR1 and CDR2 were assigned from the germline V gene (reference sequence) as DFQATT and SNEGSKA. Library preparation employed PCR. These reads were obtained on an Illumina HiSeq 2500. TCR libraries were prepared with molecular barcoding, using unique molecular identifiers to normalize TCRbeta repertoire quantification. TCRdb trimmed the raw reads at Q25, called clones with MiXCR and kept productive beta chains. When rows share a CDR3 protein, they turn into one entry using the most common DNA and genes. The sample includes roughly 340,000 distinct CDR3 sequences, with under 20% observed a single time. The top ten clones comprise approximately 44% of the sample.

The treatment or condition label corresponds to: allogeneic hematopoietic cell transplantation with graft depleted of TCRalphabeta T cells and CD19 B cells. TCRalphabeta/CD19-depleted allogeneic hematopoietic cell grafts were given to the transplant recipients, all of whom were children. The investigation overall reported the following: In some patients, the high TCRbeta diversity seen at day 60 was put down to recipient T cells and intrathymic progenitors that had survived conditioning. Apparently early alphabetaT-cell count recovery about two months after transplant reportedly relied on only several hundred rapidly expanded clones derived from non-depleted graft cells. Hyperexpanded clone frequencies declined over subsequent months; after one year, T-cell counts and TCRbeta diversity were mostly attributed to newly produced T cells.

This clonotype was observed at least ten times. Its antigen has not been determined. Within one base of it there is no much larger clone, and no base qualities were kept. Sequencing used PBMCs, mostly from graft donor cells, obtained 360 days after TCRalphabeta/CD19-depleted stem cell transplant. This sequence uses TRBV20-1 and TRBJ1-2, with 9 bases aligning to TRBD1. This sequence was found in a male patient aged 2-9 years who had a stem cell transplant for acute lymphoblastic leukemia, so the T cells may come from the graft donor. In nucleotides, the sequence is TGCAGTGCCCCCTCTGGGACAGGGATTTCCTACGGCTACACCTTC. This encodes CSAPSGTGISYGYTF.